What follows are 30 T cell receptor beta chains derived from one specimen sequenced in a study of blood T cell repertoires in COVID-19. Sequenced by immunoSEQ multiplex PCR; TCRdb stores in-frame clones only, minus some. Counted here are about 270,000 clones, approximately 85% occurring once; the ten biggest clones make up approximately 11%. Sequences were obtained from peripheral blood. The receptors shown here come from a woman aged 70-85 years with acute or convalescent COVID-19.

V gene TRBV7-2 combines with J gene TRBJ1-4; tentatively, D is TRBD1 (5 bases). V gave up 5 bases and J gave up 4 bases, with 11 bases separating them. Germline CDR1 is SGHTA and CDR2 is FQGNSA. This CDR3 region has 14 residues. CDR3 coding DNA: TGTGCCAGCAGCCGCCCAGGGCGTAATGAAAAACTGTTTTTT. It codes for CASSRPGRNEKLFF.

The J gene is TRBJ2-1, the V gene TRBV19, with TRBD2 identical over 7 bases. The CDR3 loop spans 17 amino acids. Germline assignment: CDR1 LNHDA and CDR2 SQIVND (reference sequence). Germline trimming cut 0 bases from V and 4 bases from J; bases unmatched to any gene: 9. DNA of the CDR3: TGTGCCAGTAGTATAGAAAGCGGGGCAGGTCCTTACAATGAGCAGTTCTTC. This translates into CASSIESGAGPYNEQFF.

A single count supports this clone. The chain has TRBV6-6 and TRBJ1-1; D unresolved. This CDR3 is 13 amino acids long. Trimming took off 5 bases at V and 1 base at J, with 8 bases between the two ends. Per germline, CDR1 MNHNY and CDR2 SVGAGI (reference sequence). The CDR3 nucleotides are TGTGCCAGCAGTACCTCGAGGAACACTGAAGCTTTCTTT. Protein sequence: CASSTSRNTEAFF.

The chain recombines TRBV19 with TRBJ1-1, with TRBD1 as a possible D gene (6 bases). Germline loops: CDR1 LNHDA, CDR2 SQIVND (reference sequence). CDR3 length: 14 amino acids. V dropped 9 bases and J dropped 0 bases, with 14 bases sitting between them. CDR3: CASSFRGLNTEAFF. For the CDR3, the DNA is TGTGCCAGCAGCTTCAGGGGCCTGAACACTGAAGCTTTCTTT.

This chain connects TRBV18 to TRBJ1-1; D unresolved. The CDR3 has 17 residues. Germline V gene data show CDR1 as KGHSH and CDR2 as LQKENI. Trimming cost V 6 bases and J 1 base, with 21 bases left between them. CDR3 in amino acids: CASSLARGGAANTEAFF. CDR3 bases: TGTGCCAGCTCCCTTGCCCGAGGAGGAGCTGCGAACACTGAAGCTTTCTTT. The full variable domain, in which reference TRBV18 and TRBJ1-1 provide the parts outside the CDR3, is NAGVMQNPRHLVRRRGQEARLRCSPMKGHSHVYWYRQLPEEGLKFMVYLQKENIIDESGMPKERFSAEFPKEGPSILRIQQVVRGDSAAYFCASSLARGGAANTEAFFGQGTRLTVV.

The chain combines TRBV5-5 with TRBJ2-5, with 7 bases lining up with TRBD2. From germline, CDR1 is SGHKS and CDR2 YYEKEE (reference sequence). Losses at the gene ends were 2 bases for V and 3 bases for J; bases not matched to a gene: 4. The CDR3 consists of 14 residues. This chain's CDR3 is CASSFRGREETQYF. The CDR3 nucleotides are TGTGCCAGCAGCTTCCGGGGGAGGGAAGAGACCCAGTACTTC.

The CDR3 bases are TGCGCCAGCAGCTTGGGAGCAGCAGGTCAGCCCCAGCATTTT. Translation gives CASSLGAAGQPQHF. This chain links TRBV5-1 with TRBJ1-5; no clear D. V was pared by 0 bases and J by 6 bases, with 10 bases between. Per germline, CDR1 SGHRS and CDR2 YFSETQ. The CDR3 is 14 residues long.

CDR3 loop: CASGSRTGNTEAFF. The CDR3 DNA reads as TGTGCTAGTGGTTCCCGGACAGGCAACACTGAAGCTTTCTTT. The chain recombines TRBV12-5 with TRBJ1-1, with 7 bases aligning to TRBD1. V shed 4 bases, J shed 2 bases, and the junction held 4 bases outside the gene matches. This CDR3 spans 14 amino acids. Germline-derived CDR1 and CDR2 are LGHNT and FRNRAP. Looking up the rest from reference TRBV12-5 and TRBJ1-1 gives the full variable domain: DARVTQTPRHKVTEMGQEVTMRCQPILGHNTVFWYRQTMMQGLELLAYFRNRAPLDDSGMPKDRFSAEMPDATLATLKIQPSEPRDSAVYFCASGSRTGNTEAFFGQGTRLTVV.

CDR3 DNA: TGCGCCAGCAGCTCCAGGGGCTCCGAAAAACTGTTTTTT. Translated, it gives CASSSRGSEKLFF. V is TRBV5-1 and J is TRBJ1-4; TRBD1 might be the D (6 bases). This CDR3 has 13 residues. Looked up from germline, CDR1 is SGHRS and CDR2 is YFSETQ. The V and J ends lost 3 bases and 8 bases respectively, with 11 bases between them.

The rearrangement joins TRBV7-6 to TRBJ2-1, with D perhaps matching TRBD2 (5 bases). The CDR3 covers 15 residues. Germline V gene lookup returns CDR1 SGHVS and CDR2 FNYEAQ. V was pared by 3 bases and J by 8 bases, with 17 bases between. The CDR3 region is CASSFLAVWGDEQFF. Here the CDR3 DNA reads TGTGCCAGCAGCTTTTTGGCGGTATGGGGAGATGAGCAGTTCTTC.

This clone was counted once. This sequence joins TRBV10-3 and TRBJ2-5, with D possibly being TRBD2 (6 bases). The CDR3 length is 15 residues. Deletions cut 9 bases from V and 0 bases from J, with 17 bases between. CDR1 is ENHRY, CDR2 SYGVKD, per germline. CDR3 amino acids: CAIATGLSYQETQYF. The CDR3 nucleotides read TGTGCCATAGCAACGGGACTCTCGTACCAAGAGACCCAGTACTTC.

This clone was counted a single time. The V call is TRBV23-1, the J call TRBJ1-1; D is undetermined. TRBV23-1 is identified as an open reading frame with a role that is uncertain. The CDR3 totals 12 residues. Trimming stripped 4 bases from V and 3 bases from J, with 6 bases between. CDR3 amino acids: CASSLRDTEAFF. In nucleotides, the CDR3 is TGCGCCAGCAGTCTTCGGGACACTGAAGCTTTCTTT.

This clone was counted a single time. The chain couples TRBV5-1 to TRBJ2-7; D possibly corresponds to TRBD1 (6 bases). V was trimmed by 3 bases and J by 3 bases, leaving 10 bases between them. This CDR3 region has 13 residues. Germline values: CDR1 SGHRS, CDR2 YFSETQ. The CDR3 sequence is CASSSTGLYEQYF. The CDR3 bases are TGCGCCAGCAGCTCGACAGGACTCTACGAGCAGTACTTC. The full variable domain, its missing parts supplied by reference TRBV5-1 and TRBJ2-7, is KAGVTQTPRYLIKTRGQQVTLSCSPISGHRSVSWYQQTPGQGLQFLFEYFSETQRNKGNFPGRFSGRQFSNSRSEMNVSTLELGDSALYLCASSSTGLYEQYFGPGTRLTVT.

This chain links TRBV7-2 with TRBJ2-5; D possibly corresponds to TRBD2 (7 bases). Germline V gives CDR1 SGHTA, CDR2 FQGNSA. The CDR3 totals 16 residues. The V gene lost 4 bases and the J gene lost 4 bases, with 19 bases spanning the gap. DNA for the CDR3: TGTGCCAGCAGCTCGCGGGGGCCTCCGGAGGTAGAGACCCAGTACTTC. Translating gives CASSSRGPPEVETQYF.

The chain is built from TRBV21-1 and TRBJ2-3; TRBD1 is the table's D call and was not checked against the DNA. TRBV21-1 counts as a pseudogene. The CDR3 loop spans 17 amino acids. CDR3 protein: CASSKGARQGATDTQYF. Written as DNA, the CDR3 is TGTGCCAGCAGCAAAGGGGCCAGACAGGGGGCAACAGATACGCAGTATTTT.

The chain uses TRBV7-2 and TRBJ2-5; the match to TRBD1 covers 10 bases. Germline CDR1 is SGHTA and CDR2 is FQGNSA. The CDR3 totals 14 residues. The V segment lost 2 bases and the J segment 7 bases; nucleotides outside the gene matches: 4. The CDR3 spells CASSLMGQGWTQYF. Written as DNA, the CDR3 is TGTGCCAGCAGCTTAATGGGACAGGGGTGGACCCAGTACTTC.

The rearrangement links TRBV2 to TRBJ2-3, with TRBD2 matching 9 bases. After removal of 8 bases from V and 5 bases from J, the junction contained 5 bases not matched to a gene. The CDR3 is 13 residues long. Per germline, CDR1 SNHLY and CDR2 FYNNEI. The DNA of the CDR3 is TGTGCCAGCGAGCGGGGGGCTAGAGATACGCAGTATTTT. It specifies CASERGARDTQYF. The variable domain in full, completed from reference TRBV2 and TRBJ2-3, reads EPEVTQTPSHQVTQMGQEVILRCVPISNHLYFYWYRQILGQKVEFLVSFYNNEISEKSEIFDDQFSVERPDGSNFTLKIRSTKLEDSAMYFCASERGARDTQYFGPGTRLTVL.

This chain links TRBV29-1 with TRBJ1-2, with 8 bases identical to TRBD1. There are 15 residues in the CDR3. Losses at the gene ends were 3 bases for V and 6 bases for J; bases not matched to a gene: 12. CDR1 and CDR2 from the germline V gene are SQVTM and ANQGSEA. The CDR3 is CSVDTTQGATDGYTF. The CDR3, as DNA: TGCAGCGTTGATACCACGCAGGGGGCGACTGATGGCTACACCTTC.

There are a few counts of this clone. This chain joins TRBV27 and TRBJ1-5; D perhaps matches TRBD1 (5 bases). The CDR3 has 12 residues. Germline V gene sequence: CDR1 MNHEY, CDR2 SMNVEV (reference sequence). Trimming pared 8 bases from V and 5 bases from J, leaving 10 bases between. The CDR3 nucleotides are TGTGCCAGCCGGCAGGGCTATCAGCCCCAGCATTTT. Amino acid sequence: CASRQGYQPQHF.

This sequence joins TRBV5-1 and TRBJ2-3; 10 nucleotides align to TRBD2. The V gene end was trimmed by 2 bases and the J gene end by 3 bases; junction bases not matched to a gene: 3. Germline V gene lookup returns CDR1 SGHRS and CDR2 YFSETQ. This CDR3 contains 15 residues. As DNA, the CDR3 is TGCGCCAGCAGCTTTTTAGCGGGGGGAACAGATACGCAGTATTTT. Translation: CASSFLAGGTDTQYF.

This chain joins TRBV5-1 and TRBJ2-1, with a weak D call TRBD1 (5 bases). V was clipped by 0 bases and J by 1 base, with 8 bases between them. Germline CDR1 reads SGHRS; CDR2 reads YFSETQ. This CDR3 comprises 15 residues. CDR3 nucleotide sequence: TGCGCCAGCAGCTTGGTTCCAGGGTCCTACAATGAGCAGTTCTTC. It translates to CASSLVPGSYNEQFF.

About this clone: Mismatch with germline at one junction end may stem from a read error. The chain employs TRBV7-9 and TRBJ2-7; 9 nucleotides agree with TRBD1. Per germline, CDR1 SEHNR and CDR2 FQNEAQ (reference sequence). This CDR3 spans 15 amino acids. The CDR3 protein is CASSPGTGRWYVQYF. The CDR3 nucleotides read TGTGCCAGCAGTCCCGGGACAGGGAGATGGTACGTGCAGTACTTC.

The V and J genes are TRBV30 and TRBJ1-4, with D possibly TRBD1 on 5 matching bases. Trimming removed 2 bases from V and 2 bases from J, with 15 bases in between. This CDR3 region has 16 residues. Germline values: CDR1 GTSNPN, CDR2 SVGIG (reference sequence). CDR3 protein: CAWSLRLGTTNEKLFF. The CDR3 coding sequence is TGTGCCTGGAGTCTCCGTTTGGGGACTACTAATGAAAAACTGTTTTTT.

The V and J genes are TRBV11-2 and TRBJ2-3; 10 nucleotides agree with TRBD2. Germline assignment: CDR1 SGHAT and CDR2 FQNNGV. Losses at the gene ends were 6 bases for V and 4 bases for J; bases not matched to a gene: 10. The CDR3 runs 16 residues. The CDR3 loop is CASRSISGGAADTQYF. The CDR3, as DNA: TGTGCCAGCAGGAGCATAAGCGGGGGGGCCGCAGATACGCAGTATTTT.

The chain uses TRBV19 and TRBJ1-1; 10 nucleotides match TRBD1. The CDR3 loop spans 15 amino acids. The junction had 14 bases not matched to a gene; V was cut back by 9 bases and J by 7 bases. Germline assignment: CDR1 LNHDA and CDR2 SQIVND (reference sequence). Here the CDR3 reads CASARPGTGDNEAFF. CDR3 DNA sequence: TGTGCCAGCGCTCGACCCGGGACAGGGGACAATGAAGCTTTCTTT.

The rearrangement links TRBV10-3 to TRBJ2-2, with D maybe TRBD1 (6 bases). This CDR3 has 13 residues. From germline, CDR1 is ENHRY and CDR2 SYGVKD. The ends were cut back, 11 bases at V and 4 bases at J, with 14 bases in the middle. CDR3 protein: CASAQGTTGELFF. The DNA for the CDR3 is TGTGCCTCCGCCCAGGGGACCACCGGGGAGCTGTTTTTT.

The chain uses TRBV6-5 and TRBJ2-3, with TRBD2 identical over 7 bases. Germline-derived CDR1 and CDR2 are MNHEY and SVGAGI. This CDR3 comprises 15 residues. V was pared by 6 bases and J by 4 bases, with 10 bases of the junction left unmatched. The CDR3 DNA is TGTGCCAGCAGGCCCCCCGGGACTAATGCAGATACGCAGTATTTT. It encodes CASRPPGTNADTQYF.

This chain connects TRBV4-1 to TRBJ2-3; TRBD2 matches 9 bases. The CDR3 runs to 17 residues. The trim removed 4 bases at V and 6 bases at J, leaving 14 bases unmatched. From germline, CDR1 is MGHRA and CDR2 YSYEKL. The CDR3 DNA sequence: TGCGCCAGCAGCCTCTCAGGGCTAGCGGGGCCCCGGGATACGCAGTATTTT. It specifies CASSLSGLAGPRDTQYF.

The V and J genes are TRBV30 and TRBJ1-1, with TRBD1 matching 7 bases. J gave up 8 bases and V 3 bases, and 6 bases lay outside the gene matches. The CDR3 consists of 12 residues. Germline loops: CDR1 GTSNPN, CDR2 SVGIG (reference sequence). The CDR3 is CAWRRQGPEAFF. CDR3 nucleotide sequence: TGTGCCTGGAGGCGACAGGGTCCGGAAGCTTTCTTT.

CDR3 coding DNA: TGTGCCAGCAGCGTCTTTACTGAGGGGGGGCCCCACGAGCAGTACTTC. As protein: CASSVFTEGGPHEQYF. The chain has TRBV14 and TRBJ2-7; possibly TRBD2 for D (7 bases). The CDR3 covers 16 residues. V lost 5 bases and J lost 5, with 22 bases in between. CDR1 and CDR2 (germline): SGHDN, FVKESK.